These 20 T cell receptor beta chains were sequenced from one sample in a study of cytomegalovirus exposure and HLA in healthy donors. This PCR relied on a set of 60 Vbeta primers and 13 Jbeta primers. Data came from immunoSEQ multiplex PCR; TCRdb stores just in-frame clones and leaves some out. The sample yields about 140,000 clones, around 78% seen once. Sequenced sample: PBMCs. The receptors originated from a young woman in good health and CMV-seropositive.

The V gene is TRBV9, the J gene TRBJ1-1; weak D call: TRBD1 (6 bases). V was shortened by 4 bases and J by 2 bases, with 12 bases between the two germline ends. Germline lookup yields CDR1 SGDLS and CDR2 YYNGEE. The CDR3 sequence is 14 residues long. The chain's CDR3 is CASSTRTVNTEAFF. CDR3 nucleotide sequence: TGTGCCAGCAGCACCCGGACAGTTAACACTGAAGCTTTCTTT.

The chain links TRBV11-2 to TRBJ2-5; 8 nucleotides agree with TRBD1. The end of the DNA aligns better with TRBJ2-7, so the J call may be wrong. The germline CDR1 and CDR2 sequences are SGHAT and FQNNGV. This CDR3 has 15 residues. CDR3 residues: CASSLGAGGFYEQYF. CDR3 bases: TGTGCCAGCAGCTTAGGGGCAGGGGGCTTCTACGAGCAGTACTTC.

V and J are TRBV6-1 and TRBJ2-3; 10 bases are a match to TRBD1. Germline V gives CDR1 MNHNS, CDR2 SASEGT. With V trimmed by 6 bases and J by 5 bases, 5 bases remained unmatched. This CDR3 comprises 14 residues. CDR3 sequence (DNA): TGTGCCAGCAGCCGGACAGGGGGAGTAGATACGCAGTATTTT. Translation gives CASSRTGGVDTQYF.

This clone showed up just once. The CDR3 ends on some other residue instead of the conserved phenylalanine or tryptophan, so this is likely a read error. The CDR3 DNA is TGTGCCAGCAGTTTCACCCAGACTAGGAACACTGAAGCTTTCCTT. Translation gives CASSFTQTRNTEAFL. V is TRBV6-6 and J is TRBJ1-1; no clear D gene. The CDR3 spans 15 residues. CDR1 and CDR2 (germline): MNHNY, SVGAGI (reference sequence). V was cut by 4 bases and J by 1 base, with 13 bases left in between.

The chain links TRBV6-5 to TRBJ1-2; D remains unclear. The germline V gene has CDR1 MNHEY and CDR2 SVGAGI. V was clipped by 5 bases and J by 4 bases, with 8 bases between them. This CDR3 region has 12 residues. The CDR3 spells CASSELSYGYTF. The CDR3 nucleotides are TGTGCCAGCAGTGAACTCTCCTATGGCTACACCTTC.

For the CDR3, the DNA is TGTGCCAGCAGCTCCCCTAGCGGGGGGAGGAATGAGCAGTTCTTC. Translating it yields CASSSPSGGRNEQFF. This chain connects TRBV9 to TRBJ2-1, with TRBD2 identical over 11 bases. The length of the CDR3 is 15 residues. Germline CDR1 SGDLS, CDR2 YYNGEE. The J segment lost 7 bases and the V segment lost 4 bases, leaving 7 bases of the junction unmatched.

The chain couples TRBV15 to TRBJ2-7; unclear D gene. Trimming removed 0 bases at V and 7 bases at J, with 10 bases between. Germline lookup yields CDR1 LNHNV and CDR2 YYDKDF (reference sequence). There are 13 residues in the CDR3. The CDR3 nucleotides are TGTGCCACCAGCAGAGACCTCCACAGAGAGCAGTACTTC. Protein sequence: CATSRDLHREQYF.

The V and J genes are TRBV27 and TRBJ2-3, with TRBD1 matching over 7 bases. From germline, CDR1 is MNHEY and CDR2 SMNVEV (reference sequence). This CDR3 is built from 15 residues. Trimming removed 5 bases from V and 8 bases from J; junction bases left unmatched: 13. The CDR3 nucleotides read TGTGCCAGCAGTCCTGAGATACGGGGACAGAGTACGCAGTATTTT. Encoded protein: CASSPEIRGQSTQYF.

The J gene is TRBJ1-5, the V gene TRBV11-2; possible D gene TRBD1, 5 bases. V dropped 3 bases and J dropped 7 bases, with 22 bases sitting between them. Germline-derived CDR1 and CDR2 are SGHAT and FQNNGV. The CDR3 is 17 amino acids. CDR3 region: CASSLGGLGQARQPQHF. The CDR3 nucleotides are TGTGCCAGCAGCTTGGGGGGGTTAGGGCAGGCTCGACAGCCCCAGCATTTT.

The chain recombines TRBV19 with TRBJ1-1; D call uncertain. V lost 6 bases and J 1 base, leaving 15 bases between the germline ends. Germline V gives CDR1 LNHDA, CDR2 SQIVND (reference sequence). This CDR3 has 15 residues. The CDR3 sequence is CASSESARENTEAFF. Here the CDR3 DNA reads TGTGCCAGTAGCGAGAGCGCCCGGGAGAACACTGAAGCTTTCTTT.

V usage is TRBV5-6 and J usage is TRBJ2-7; weak D call: TRBD1 (6 bases). The germline CDR1 and CDR2 sequences are SGHDT and YYEEEE. The CDR3 runs to 14 residues. The ends were cut back, 3 bases at V and 4 bases at J, with 14 bases in the middle. CDR3 residues: CASSWGRGDYEQYF. CDR3 DNA: TGTGCCAGCAGCTGGGGGCGAGGTGATTACGAGCAGTACTTC.

This chain links TRBV6-1 with TRBJ2-1; 13 positions agree with TRBD2. Unmatched junction bases numbered 5, after V lost 4 bases and J lost 8 bases. The CDR3 has 15 residues. Looked up from germline, CDR1 is MNHNS and CDR2 is SASEGT. The CDR3: CASSVTSGGTDEQFF. The CDR3 region has the DNA TGTGCCAGCAGTGTGACTAGCGGGGGGACCGATGAGCAGTTCTTC.

The genes are TRBV4-1 and TRBJ2-5; 7 nucleotides line up with TRBD2. The V gene's germline CDR1 is MGHRA and CDR2 YSYEKL. Trimming removed 5 bases from V and 3 bases from J; junction bases left unmatched: 18. CDR3 size: 18 residues. CDR3 nucleotide sequence: TGCGCCAGCAGCGTCCTCCCTAGCGGAGAGAAGGAAAAAGAGACCCAGTACTTC. Translating it yields CASSVLPSGEKEKETQYF.

Details on this clone: This same CDR3 is encoded by further DNA sequences in the sample. This chain uses TRBV5-1 with TRBJ1-1; D may be TRBD1 (5 bases). The V gene lost 0 bases and the J gene lost 4 bases, with 10 bases spanning the gap. Germline CDR1 is SGHRS and CDR2 is YFSETQ. This CDR3 is 14 amino acids long. Here the CDR3 reads CASSLAGGGTEAFF. The CDR3 DNA follows: TGCGCCAGCAGCTTGGCCGGGGGAGGCACTGAAGCTTTCTTT. The full variable domain, in which reference TRBV5-1 and TRBJ1-1 provide the parts outside the CDR3, is KAGVTQTPRYLIKTRGQQVTLSCSPISGHRSVSWYQQTPGQGLQFLFEYFSETQRNKGNFPGRFSGRQFSNSRSEMNVSTLELGDSALYLCASSLAGGGTEAFFGQGTRLTVV.

This clone occurred once. The V and J genes are TRBV5-1 and TRBJ2-7; 7 nucleotides align to TRBD1. The germline V gene has CDR1 SGHRS and CDR2 YFSETQ. The junction had 4 bases not matched to a gene; V was cut back by 5 bases and J by 2 bases. The CDR3 totals 13 residues. The CDR3 DNA follows: TGCGCCAGCAGTGTCACAGGGGCCTACGAGCAGTACTTC. Translation: CASSVTGAYEQYF.

The J gene is TRBJ1-3, the V gene TRBV5-5; 7 positions match TRBD1. The germline V gene encodes CDR1 SGHKS and CDR2 YYEKEE (reference sequence). V lost 7 bases, J lost 2 bases, and 6 bases stayed unmatched. This CDR3 is 14 amino acids long. This CDR3 reads CASFYDRAGNTIYF. CDR3 DNA sequence: TGTGCCAGCTTCTATGACAGGGCTGGAAACACCATATATTTT. Together with reference TRBV5-5 and TRBJ1-3, the CDR3 gives the full variable domain: DAGVTQSPTHLIKTRGQQVTLRCSPISGHKSVSWYQQVLGQGPQFIFQYYEKEERGRGNFPDRFSARQFPNYSSELNVNALLLGDSALYLCASFYDRAGNTIYFGEGSWLTVV.

This chain joins TRBV21-1 and TRBJ2-7; the table's TRBD1 call for D was not verified on the DNA. TRBV21-1 is designated a pseudogene. The CDR3 length is 18 residues. The chain's CDR3 is CASSCPLGGGTGGNEQYF. The CDR3 nucleotides read TGTGCCAGCAGCTGCCCCCTCGGAGGGGGGACAGGGGGTAACGAGCAGTACTTC.

The chain couples TRBV27 to TRBJ2-2; no definite D call. Trimming left V 6 bases short and J 0 bases short, with 8 bases between. The CDR3 runs to 14 residues. CDR1 and CDR2 (germline): MNHEY, SMNVEV (reference sequence). The CDR3 nucleotides are TGTGCCAGCAGATTGCGGACGAACACCGGGGAGCTGTTTTTT. As protein: CASRLRTNTGELFF.

This rearrangement joins TRBV9 to TRBJ2-2; a weak D match, TRBD2 (5 bases). Between the trimmed V and J ends, which lost 2 bases and 2 bases, there was a span of 13 bases. The CDR3 sequence is 16 residues long. From germline, CDR1 is SGDLS and CDR2 YYNGEE. The CDR3 bases are TGTGCCAGCAGCGTCGGACCGGGATCAAACACCGGGGAGCTGTTTTTT. Translated: CASSVGPGSNTGELFF. The complete variable domain, with remaining parts taken from reference TRBV9 and TRBJ2-2, reads DSGVTQTPKHLITATGQRVTLRCSPRSGDLSVYWYQQSLDQGLQFLIQYYNGEERAKGNILERFSAQQFPDLHSELNLSSLELGDSALYFCASSVGPGSNTGELFFGEGSRLTVL.

V and J are TRBV30 and TRBJ2-2; D is perhaps TRBD2 (5 bases). From germline, CDR1 is GTSNPN and CDR2 SVGIG (reference sequence). The CDR3 consists of 16 residues. V was shortened by 7 bases and J by 5 bases, with 23 bases between the two germline ends. This CDR3 reads CAYPVRTPRGTGELFF. In nucleotides, the CDR3 is TGTGCCTACCCGGTTCGAACACCACGCGGGACCGGGGAGCTGTTTTTT.